One and the same sample provided the 5 T cell receptor beta chains below, sequenced in a study of T cells after yellow fever vaccination. TCRdb used MiXCR to reprocess the 5' RACE reads, holding one entry per CDR3 protein. The sample has just under 600,000 distinct CDR3 sequences, 13% seen once. The sequences come from PBMCs, collected on the day of the yellow fever booster vaccination. The receptor source for this set is a man aged 25 to 40 who received the YFV17D yellow fever vaccine.

The sample holds a few counts of this clonotype. The chain employs TRBV4-2 and TRBJ2-1; 14 bases align to TRBD2. V was pared by 1 base and J by 8 bases, with 10 bases of the junction left unmatched. Germline lookup yields CDR1 LGHNA and CDR2 YNFKEQ. The CDR3 is 18 amino acids. The CDR3 DNA sequence: TGTGCCAGCAGCCAAGGGTGGGGGACTAGCGGGAGTTGGGATGAGCAGTTCTTC. Translating gives CASSQGWGTSGSWDEQFF.

The chain uses TRBV20-1 and TRBJ2-1, with 10 bases that match TRBD2. There are 17 residues in the CDR3. The germline V gene has CDR1 DFQATT and CDR2 SNEGSKA (reference sequence). Trimming removed 3 bases from V and 0 bases from J; junction bases left unmatched: 8. The CDR3 DNA follows: TGCAGTGCTAGTACTAGCGGGATAGAAAGCTCCTACAATGAGCAGTTCTTC. Amino acid sequence: CSASTSGIESSYNEQFF.

This rearrangement joins TRBV7-9 to TRBJ2-5, with 7 bases fitting TRBD1. CDR3 length: 13 amino acids. Per the germline V gene, CDR1 is SEHNR and CDR2 is FQNEAQ (reference sequence). Losses at the gene ends were 4 bases for V and 3 bases for J; bases not matched to a gene: 2. The CDR3 sequence: CASSWGTEETQYF. The DNA of the CDR3 is TGTGCCAGCAGCTGGGGGACAGAAGAGACCCAGTACTTC.

This clonotype has more than one count but fewer than ten. The rearrangement uses TRBV5-1 and TRBJ2-3; 13 bases map to TRBD2. The J segment lost 6 bases and the V segment lost 4 bases, leaving 5 bases of the junction unmatched. This CDR3 spans 15 amino acids. Germline loops: CDR1 SGHRS, CDR2 YFSETQ. The CDR3 is CASSPGTSGIDTQYF. CDR3 nucleotide sequence: TGCGCCAGCAGCCCCGGGACTAGCGGGATTGATACGCAGTATTTT.

This clonotype was counted only a few times. J is TRBJ2-5 and V is TRBV10-3; 8 nucleotides align to TRBD1. The ends lost 2 bases at V and 2 bases at J; junction bases unmatched: 4. Per the germline V gene, CDR1 is ENHRY and CDR2 is SYGVKD. This CDR3 region has 15 residues. This CDR3 is CAISEVGQAQETQYF. In DNA, the CDR3 is TGTGCCATCAGTGAGGTGGGACAGGCACAAGAGACCCAGTACTTC.